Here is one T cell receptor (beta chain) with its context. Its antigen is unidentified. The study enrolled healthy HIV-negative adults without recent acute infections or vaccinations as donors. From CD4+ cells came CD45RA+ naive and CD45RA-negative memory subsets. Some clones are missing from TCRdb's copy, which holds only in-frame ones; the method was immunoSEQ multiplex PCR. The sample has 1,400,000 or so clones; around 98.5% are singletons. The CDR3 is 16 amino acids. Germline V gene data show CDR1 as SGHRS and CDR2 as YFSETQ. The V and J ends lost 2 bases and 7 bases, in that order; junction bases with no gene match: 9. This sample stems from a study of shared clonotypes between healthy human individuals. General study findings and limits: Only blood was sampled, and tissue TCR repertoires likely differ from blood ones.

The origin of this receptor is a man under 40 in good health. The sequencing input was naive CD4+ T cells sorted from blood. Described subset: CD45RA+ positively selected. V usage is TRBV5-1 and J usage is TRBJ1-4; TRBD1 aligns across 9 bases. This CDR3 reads CASSLVPGQGREKLFF. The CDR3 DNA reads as TGCGCCAGCAGCTTAGTACCGGGACAGGGTCGTGAAAAACTGTTTTTT. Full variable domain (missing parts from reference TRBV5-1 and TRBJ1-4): KAGVTQTPRYLIKTRGQQVTLSCSPISGHRSVSWYQQTPGQGLQFLFEYFSETQRNKGNFPGRFSGRQFSNSRSEMNVSTLELGDSALYLCASSLVPGQGREKLFFGSGTQLSVL.